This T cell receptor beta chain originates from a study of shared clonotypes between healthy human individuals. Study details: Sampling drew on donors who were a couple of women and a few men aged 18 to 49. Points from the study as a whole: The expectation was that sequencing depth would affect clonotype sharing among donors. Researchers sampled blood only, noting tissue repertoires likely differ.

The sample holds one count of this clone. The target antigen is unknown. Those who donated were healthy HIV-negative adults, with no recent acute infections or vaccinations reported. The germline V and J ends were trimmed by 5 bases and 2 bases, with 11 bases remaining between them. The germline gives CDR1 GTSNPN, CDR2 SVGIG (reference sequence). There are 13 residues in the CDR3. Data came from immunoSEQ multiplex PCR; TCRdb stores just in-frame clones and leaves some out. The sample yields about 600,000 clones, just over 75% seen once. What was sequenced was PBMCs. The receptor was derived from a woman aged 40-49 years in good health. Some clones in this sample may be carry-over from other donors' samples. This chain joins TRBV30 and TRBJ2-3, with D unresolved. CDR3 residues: CAWAHGYTDTQYF. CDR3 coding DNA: TGTGCCTGGGCCCACGGATACACAGATACGCAGTATTTT.